The 9 T cell receptor beta chains reported below all come from one sample, sequenced in a study of T cells in Graves' hyperthyroidism and ophthalmopathy. RNA transcripts provided the source from which TCR beta CDR3 regions were amplified. Researchers ran a first-round RT-PCR on the TCR CDR3 using the HTBI primer set. One entry per CDR3 protein, called by TCRdb with MiXCR from the multiplex PCR reads. The sample has more than 500,000 distinct CDR3 sequences, roughly 15% seen once; the top ten hold 3% to 4.5%. Sequences were obtained from blood. The source is a woman aged 30 to 39 with Graves' hyperthyroidism.

The sample holds many counts of this clonotype. The gene calls are TRBV20-1 and TRBJ2-7, with D perhaps TRBD2 (6 bases). V lost 5 bases to trimming and J lost 2 bases, with 19 bases between them. CDR1 and CDR2 (germline): DFQATT, SNEGSKA (reference sequence). The CDR3 runs to 15 residues. CDR3 DNA: TGCAGTGCTGGGAGGCGTGGCGGCGGGGCCTACGAGCAGTACTTC. Translation gives CSAGRRGGGAYEQYF.

This clonotype was seen only a few times. This chain uses TRBV9 with TRBJ2-5, with D maybe TRBD1 (5 bases). This CDR3 contains 16 residues. V was trimmed by 0 bases and J by 2 bases, leaving 14 bases between them. Germline lookup yields CDR1 SGDLS and CDR2 YYNGEE. The CDR3 coding sequence is TGTGCCAGCAGCGTAGCAATGAGACAGCCACAAGAGACCCAGTACTTC. The encoded protein is CASSVAMRQPQETQYF.

The table lists this clonotype with many counts. This CDR3 is CSAPGLAGVAYEQYF. The CDR3 DNA reads TGCAGTGCTCCCGGACTAGCGGGAGTTGCCTACGAGCAGTACTTC. V and J are TRBV20-1 and TRBJ2-7, with 13 bases fitting TRBD2. CDR3 size: 15 residues. The J segment lost 2 bases and the V segment lost 5 bases, leaving 6 bases of the junction unmatched. Germline V gene sequence: CDR1 DFQATT, CDR2 SNEGSKA (reference sequence).

This clonotype was picked up a small number of times. The V gene is TRBV20-1, the J gene TRBJ2-2; weak D call: TRBD2 (5 bases). The CDR3 consists of 14 residues. The germline V and J ends were trimmed by 1 base and 6 bases, with 12 bases remaining between them. The germline gives CDR1 DFQATT, CDR2 SNEGSKA (reference sequence). In DNA, the CDR3 is TGCAGTGCTAGAGTAGGGAGTCGACCCGGGGAGCTGTTTTTT. Protein sequence: CSARVGSRPGELFF.

This clonotype has a count of ten or more. This chain uses TRBV27 with TRBJ2-7; 12 bases map to TRBD2. V trimming: 5 bases; J trimming: 3 bases; junction bases outside the gene matches: 5. The CDR3 totals 15 residues. Germline CDR1 is MNHEY and CDR2 is SMNVEV (reference sequence). This chain's CDR3 is CASSPGLAGYYEQYF. CDR3 sequence (DNA): TGTGCCAGCAGTCCCGGACTAGCGGGGTACTACGAGCAGTACTTC.

This clonotype was counted many times. V gene TRBV12-3 or TRBV12-4 combines with J gene TRBJ2-7, with a tentative D call TRBD2 (6 bases). This CDR3 is 16 amino acids long. Trimming stripped 5 bases from V and 5 bases from J, with 22 bases between. The DNA for the CDR3 is TGTGCCAGCAGTGATGAAAGCGGGCCCCTGGGGAACGAGCAGTACTTC. Protein: CASSDESGPLGNEQYF.

This clonotype was recorded many times. The rearrangement links TRBV11-2 to TRBJ2-7, with D possibly being TRBD2 (5 bases). Germline CDR1 reads SGHAT; CDR2 reads FQNNGV. V lost 0 bases and J 6 bases, leaving 15 bases between the germline ends. The CDR3 contains 15 residues. CDR3 region: CASSLDRDWGFEQYF. As DNA, the CDR3 is TGTGCCAGCAGCTTAGATCGGGATTGGGGATTCGAGCAGTACTTC.

A remark on this clonotype: This may be a read error: a much more frequent sequence differs by one nucleotide. This chain uses TRBV6-1 with TRBJ1-2; D is undetermined. Germline V lookup: CDR1 MNHNS, CDR2 SASEGT. The CDR3 runs 12 residues. CDR3 amino acids: CVSRGVLYGYTF. The CDR3, as DNA: TGTGTCAGCAGAGGTGTCCTCTATGGCTACACCTTC.

This clonotype has a count of ten or more. This rearrangement joins TRBV19 to TRBJ2-3; D perhaps matches TRBD2 (6 bases). CDR1 and CDR2 (germline): LNHDA, SQIVND (reference sequence). This CDR3 contains 15 residues. Deletions cut 3 bases from V and 0 bases from J, with 10 bases between. The CDR3 protein is CASSISGTSTDTQYF. DNA for the CDR3: TGTGCCAGTAGTATTAGCGGAACTAGCACAGATACGCAGTATTTT.